This T cell receptor (beta chain) was captured in a study of T-cell memory formation after mild COVID-19. Study details: Clusters of TCRs were largely donor specific.

CDR3 length: 16 amino acids. V lost 5 bases and J 0 bases, leaving 14 bases between the germline ends. CDR1 SGHVS and CDR2 FQNEAQ come from the germline V gene. TCR alpha and TCR beta cDNA libraries carrying sample barcodes and UMIs came from 5'RACE with constant-segment primers. TCRdb reanalysed the 5' RACE reads using MiXCR and keeps one entry per CDR3 protein. There are around 320,000 distinct CDR3 sequences in the sample; 19% occur only once, and around 21% lies in the top ten. Points from the study as a whole: The study detected some responding clones in pre-infection memory, suggesting cross-reactive memory joined.

For this clonotype: The antigen is not known.

The clonotype was recovered from a man younger than 30 who had mild COVID-19 (a few samples of this study predate the infection). Cell type and time point are not known. Sequencing was carried out using PBMCs or a T cell subset sorted from them (not recorded which). V gene TRBV7-8 combines with J gene TRBJ2-4; weak D call: TRBD2 (5 bases). The CDR3 region is CASSANRGLAKNIQYF. The DNA for the CDR3 is TGTGCCAGCAGCGCTAACAGAGGACTAGCCAAAAACATTCAGTACTTC.